The clone carrying this TCR beta chain came up once. The data are from a study of blood T cell repertoires in COVID-19. In Cohort 3, a recovered donor had either two negative PCRs, clearance, or symptom resolution. V lost 4 bases, J lost 0 bases, and 16 bases lay in between. The length of the CDR3 is 18 residues. The germline CDR1 and CDR2 sequences are SGHAT and FQNNGV. The data were produced by immunoSEQ multiplex PCR, yet TCRdb's version contains in-frame clones alone and is incomplete. The table has around 310,000 clones, 89% seen once. The chain employs TRBV11-2 and TRBJ2-6; perhaps TRBD2 as D (6 bases). The sample taken for sequencing was PBMCs or T cells enriched from blood (not recorded which). The TCR was taken from a woman in her twenties or thirties who had recovered from COVID-19. CDR3 bases: TGTGCCAGCAGCTCTACACTAGCTTCAGCCTCTGGGGCCAACGTCCTGACTTTC. Amino acid sequence: CASSSTLASASGANVLTF.